These 20 T cell receptor beta chains share one sample of origin, sequenced in a study of PD-1 blockade in classical Hodgkin lymphoma. Time point noted: newly diagnosed, previously untreated cHL patient sample. Repertoires were generated with immunoSEQ multiplex PCR, while TCRdb's copy carries only in-frame clones and drops some. The table shows approximately 45,000 clones, with approximately 91% occurring only once. Sequencing was carried out using peripheral blood mononuclear cells (PBMCs). These receptors all stem from a human donor with classical Hodgkin lymphoma.

This clone was seen once. The chain carries TRBV7-3 and TRBJ2-1, with D tentatively TRBD1 (5 bases). V lost 1 base to trimming and J lost 5 bases, with 12 bases between them. CDR3 length: 15 residues. The germline V gene has CDR1 SGHTA and CDR2 FQGTGA. The CDR3 loop reads CASSLSGAVHNEQFF. CDR3 nucleotide sequence: TGTGCCAGCAGCTTAAGTGGGGCGGTTCACAATGAGCAGTTCTTC.

This clone was counted only a few times. The CDR3 sequence is CASSPRGPGRGYLSTYNEQFF. CDR3 in DNA: TGCGCCAGCAGCCCCAGGGGCCCAGGGCGAGGCTATCTATCTACCTACAATGAGCAGTTCTTC. This rearrangement joins TRBV5-1 to TRBJ2-1; weak D call: TRBD1 (6 bases). The V gene lost 4 bases and the J gene lost 2 bases, with 31 bases spanning the gap. The CDR3 is made up of 21 amino acids. The germline gives CDR1 SGHRS, CDR2 YFSETQ. Based on the CDR3 plus reference TRBV5-1 and TRBJ2-1, the full variable domain is KAGVTQTPRYLIKTRGQQVTLSCSPISGHRSVSWYQQTPGQGLQFLFEYFSETQRNKGNFPGRFSGRQFSNSRSEMNVSTLELGDSALYLCASSPRGPGRGYLSTYNEQFFGPGTRLTVL.

V and J are TRBV27 and TRBJ1-1; TRBD1 aligns across 8 bases. After removal of 2 bases from V and 1 base from J, the junction contained 6 bases not matched to a gene. This CDR3 is built from 16 residues. Germline CDR1 reads MNHEY; CDR2 reads SMNVEV (reference sequence). CDR3: CASSLGQGAWNTEAFF. CDR3 coding DNA: TGTGCCAGCAGTTTAGGGCAGGGGGCTTGGAACACTGAAGCTTTCTTT.

The chain joins TRBV19 to TRBJ1-3, with D possibly TRBD1 on 5 matching bases. The CDR3 spans 15 residues. Germline V gives CDR1 LNHDA, CDR2 SQIVND (reference sequence). Trimming took off 5 bases at V and 0 bases at J, with 11 bases between the two ends. CDR3 bases: TGTGCCAGTAGTTGGCAGGGAGACTCTGGAAACACCATATATTTT. Its protein product is CASSWQGDSGNTIYF.

The chain employs TRBV10-3 and TRBJ2-1; no clear D gene. This CDR3 is built from 14 residues. Trimming cost V 4 bases and J 0 bases, with 7 bases left between them. CDR1 and CDR2 (germline): ENHRY, SYGVKD. CDR3 sequence: CAISVGSSYNEQFF. The CDR3 DNA reads TGTGCCATCAGTGTTGGCAGCTCCTACAATGAGCAGTTCTTC.

The rearrangement links TRBV18 to TRBJ2-1; the match to TRBD2 covers 8 bases. This CDR3 is built from 16 residues. V was clipped by 4 bases and J by 4 bases; unmatched bases: 9. Germline V gives CDR1 KGHSH, CDR2 LQKENI. CDR3 bases: TGTGCCAGCTCACGTCTACTAGCGGAACTTTACAATGAGCAGTTCTTC. Amino acid sequence: CASSRLLAELYNEQFF.

With respect to this clone: At one of its ends the junction is not consistent with the germline gene, which may arise from a read error. The chain uses TRBV27 and TRBJ2-6; 9 bases match TRBD2. Germline lookup yields CDR1 MNHEY and CDR2 SMNVEV (reference sequence). This CDR3 has 17 residues. The chain's CDR3 is CASGLVAGVPGANVLTF. The CDR3 DNA is TGTGCCAGCGGTTTGGTAGCGGGAGTCCCTGGGGCCAACGTCCTGACTTTC.

The sample holds one count of this clone. The chain recombines TRBV7-3 with TRBJ1-2; 10 nucleotides match TRBD1. CDR1 and CDR2 from the germline V gene are SGHTA and FQGTGA. The CDR3 spans 14 residues. Unmatched junction bases numbered 7, after V lost 4 bases and J lost 8 bases. The CDR3 DNA reads TGTGCCAGCAGCTCAGACAGGGGGCTTTTGGGCTACACCTTC. As protein: CASSSDRGLLGYTF.

This chain links TRBV29-1 with TRBJ1-2, with TRBD1 matching over 8 bases. J was trimmed by 4 bases and V by 7 bases; bases with no gene match: 2. Germline V gene data show CDR1 as SQVTM and CDR2 as ANQGSEA. The CDR3 is 11 residues long. CDR3 bases: TGCAGCGAGGACAGGGTCTATGGCTACACCTTC. Amino acids: CSEDRVYGYTF.

The chain combines TRBV2 with TRBJ2-3; the D gene could be TRBD1 or TRBD2 (7 bases each). The germline V gene encodes CDR1 SNHLY and CDR2 FYNNEI. V shed 5 bases and J shed 0 bases, with 12 bases lying between them. The CDR3 covers 15 residues. The CDR3 loop is CASSPQGGSTDTQYF. The CDR3 coding sequence is TGTGCCAGCAGTCCCCAGGGGGGGAGCACAGATACGCAGTATTTT.

This clone is a singleton in its sample. The genes are TRBV10-3 and TRBJ1-3, with 7 positions matching TRBD1. CDR3 length: 15 residues. The V and J ends lost 4 bases and 4 bases, in that order; junction bases with no gene match: 7. The germline V gene encodes CDR1 ENHRY and CDR2 SYGVKD. DNA of the CDR3: TGTGCCATCAGTGCCACAGGGGAGGCCGGAAACACCATATATTTT. Its protein product is CAISATGEAGNTIYF.

This clone is termed medium-sized. The J gene is TRBJ2-7, the V gene TRBV25-1; 9 nucleotides align to TRBD1. The junction had 13 bases not matched to a gene; V was cut back by 4 bases and J by 6 bases. The germline V gene encodes CDR1 MGHDK and CDR2 SYGVNS. CDR3 size: 16 residues. Here the CDR3 DNA reads TGTGCCAGCAGTGGAAGCCGACAGGGGGGTAGGGGCGAGCAGTACTTC. Translating gives CASSGSRQGGRGEQYF.

This sequence joins TRBV11-3 and TRBJ2-3; D is perhaps TRBD1 (8 bases). V was shortened by 5 bases and J by 3 bases, with 18 bases between the two germline ends. The germline CDR1 and CDR2 sequences are SGHNT and YENEEA. This CDR3 spans 16 amino acids. CDR3 sequence (DNA): TGTGCCAGCAGCCGGAGCGGGACAGGAGCAACAGATACGCAGTATTTT. Protein: CASSRSGTGATDTQYF.

The chain uses TRBV18 and TRBJ2-6, with no clear D. Germline lookup yields CDR1 KGHSH and CDR2 LQKENI. The V end lost 5 bases, the J end lost 0 bases, and 5 bases lay between the germline ends. The CDR3 spans 14 residues. CDR3 sequence: CASSTTSGANVLTF. CDR3 coding DNA: TGTGCCAGCTCAACTACCTCTGGGGCCAACGTCCTGACTTTC.

CDR3: CASSQTGTANTEAFF. CDR3 nucleotide sequence: TGCGCCAGCAGCCAAACCGGGACGGCGAACACTGAAGCTTTCTTT. The chain recombines TRBV4-1 with TRBJ1-1; the D gene is possibly TRBD1 (5 bases). V was clipped by 2 bases and J by 1 base, with 11 bases between them. Germline V CDR1 and CDR2: MGHRA, YSYEKL. The CDR3 is 15 residues long.

This sequence joins TRBV18 and TRBJ2-1, with TRBD2 as a possible D gene (5 bases). Germline loops: CDR1 KGHSH, CDR2 LQKENI. The CDR3 is 17 amino acids. V was trimmed by 3 bases and J by 0 bases, leaving 15 bases between them. The CDR3 DNA is TGTGCCAGCTCACCGGCTATAGCGAGGAGCTCCTACAATGAGCAGTTCTTC. Translation: CASSPAIARSSYNEQFF.

CDR3 in DNA: TGTGCCAGCTCACCACCGGGTTCCCAGAACTATGGCTACACCTTC. The encoded protein is CASSPPGSQNYGYTF. The V call is TRBV18, the J call TRBJ1-2; D unresolved. CDR3 length: 15 residues. Trimming left V 0 bases short and J 2 bases short, with 10 bases between. Germline CDR1 KGHSH, CDR2 LQKENI.

The chain's CDR3 is CASSPLAGATDTQYF. CDR3 in DNA: TGTGCCAGCTCACCCCTAGCGGGAGCCACAGATACGCAGTATTTT. The chain uses TRBV18 and TRBJ2-3; 10 bases are a match to TRBD2. The V gene's germline CDR1 is KGHSH and CDR2 LQKENI. The CDR3 spans 15 residues. V gave up 3 bases and J gave up 2 bases; unmatched junction bases: 2. Full variable domain (missing parts from reference TRBV18 and TRBJ2-3): NAGVMQNPRHLVRRRGQEARLRCSPMKGHSHVYWYRQLPEEGLKFMVYLQKENIIDESGMPKERFSAEFPKEGPSILRIQQVVRGDSAAYFCASSPLAGATDTQYFGPGTRLTVL.

The rearrangement uses TRBV5-1 and TRBJ1-2; perhaps TRBD1 as D (6 bases). Trimming removed 4 bases at V and 7 bases at J, with 17 bases between. Germline V lookup: CDR1 SGHRS, CDR2 YFSETQ. The CDR3 totals 14 residues. The CDR3 DNA is TGCGCCAGCAGCCCGGACAGAACTATGGTTGGCTACACCTTC. Protein product: CASSPDRTMVGYTF.

The V and J genes are TRBV7-3 and TRBJ2-3, with a tentative D call TRBD1 (6 bases). Germline V gene data show CDR1 as SGHTA and CDR2 as FQGTGA. This CDR3 region has 14 residues. V lost 5 bases and J lost 2, with 11 bases in between. The CDR3 loop reads CASSPRQATDTQYF. The DNA of the CDR3 is TGTGCCAGCAGCCCCCGACAGGCCACAGATACGCAGTATTTT.